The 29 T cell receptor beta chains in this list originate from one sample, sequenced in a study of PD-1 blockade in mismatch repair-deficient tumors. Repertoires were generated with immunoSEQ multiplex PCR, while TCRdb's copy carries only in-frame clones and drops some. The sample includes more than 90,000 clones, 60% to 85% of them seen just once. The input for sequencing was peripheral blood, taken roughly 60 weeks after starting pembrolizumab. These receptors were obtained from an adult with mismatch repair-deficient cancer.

The CDR3 region has the DNA TGTGCCAGCAGCTTAGTGCAGATCTACGAGCAGTACTTC. Residues: CASSLVQIYEQYF. The V and J genes are TRBV11-2 and TRBJ2-7, with D hard to call. The CDR3 contains 13 residues. V was pared by 1 base and J by 3 bases, with 7 bases between. In germline, CDR1 is SGHAT, CDR2 FQNNGV. The complete variable domain, with remaining parts taken from reference TRBV11-2 and TRBJ2-7, reads EAGVAQSPRYKIIEKRQSVAFWCNPISGHATLYWYQQILGQGPKLLIQFQNNGVVDDSQLPKDRFSAERLKGVDSTLKIQPAKLEDSAVYLCASSLVQIYEQYFGPGTRLTVT.

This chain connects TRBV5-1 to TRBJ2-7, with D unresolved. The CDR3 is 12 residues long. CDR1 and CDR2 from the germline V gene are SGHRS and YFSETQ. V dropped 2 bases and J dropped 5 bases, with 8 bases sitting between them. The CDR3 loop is CASSFTVNEQYF. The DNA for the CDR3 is TGCGCCAGCAGCTTCACGGTCAACGAGCAGTACTTC.

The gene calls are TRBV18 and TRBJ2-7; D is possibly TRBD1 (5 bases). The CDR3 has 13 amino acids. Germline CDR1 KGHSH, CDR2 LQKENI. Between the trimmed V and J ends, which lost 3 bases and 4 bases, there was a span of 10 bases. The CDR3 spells CASSPNKGYEQYF. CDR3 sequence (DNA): TGTGCCAGCTCACCCAATAAGGGGTACGAGCAGTACTTC.

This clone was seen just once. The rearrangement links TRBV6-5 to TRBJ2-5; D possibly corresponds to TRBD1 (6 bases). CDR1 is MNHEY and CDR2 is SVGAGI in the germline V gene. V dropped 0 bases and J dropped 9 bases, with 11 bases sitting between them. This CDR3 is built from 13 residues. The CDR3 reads CASSYSAGAPQYF. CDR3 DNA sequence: TGTGCCAGCAGTTACTCGGCAGGGGCCCCCCAGTACTTC.

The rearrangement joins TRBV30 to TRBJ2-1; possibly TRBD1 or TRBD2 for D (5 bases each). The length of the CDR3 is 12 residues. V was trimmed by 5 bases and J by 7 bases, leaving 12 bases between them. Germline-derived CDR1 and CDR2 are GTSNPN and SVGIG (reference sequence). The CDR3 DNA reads TGTGCCTGGGAGAGGGGTGGGAATGAGCAGTTCTTC. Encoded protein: CAWERGGNEQFF.

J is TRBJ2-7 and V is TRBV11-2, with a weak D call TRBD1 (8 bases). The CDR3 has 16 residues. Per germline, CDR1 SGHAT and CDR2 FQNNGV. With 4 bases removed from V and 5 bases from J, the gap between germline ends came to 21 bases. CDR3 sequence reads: CASSSPDRGGGHEQYF. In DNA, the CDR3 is TGTGCCAGCAGCTCCCCAGACAGGGGCGGGGGCCACGAGCAGTACTTC.

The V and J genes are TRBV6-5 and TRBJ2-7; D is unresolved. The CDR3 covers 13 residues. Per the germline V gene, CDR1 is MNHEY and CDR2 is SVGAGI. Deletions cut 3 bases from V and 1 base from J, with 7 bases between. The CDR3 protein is CASSYDQSYEQYF. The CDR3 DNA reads TGTGCCAGCAGTTATGACCAGTCCTACGAGCAGTACTTC.

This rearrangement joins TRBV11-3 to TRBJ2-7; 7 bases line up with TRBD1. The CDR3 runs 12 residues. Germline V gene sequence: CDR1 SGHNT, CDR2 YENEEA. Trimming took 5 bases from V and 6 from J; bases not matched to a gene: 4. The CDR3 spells CASSLQGPEQYF. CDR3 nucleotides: TGTGCCAGCAGCCTACAGGGGCCCGAGCAGTACTTC.

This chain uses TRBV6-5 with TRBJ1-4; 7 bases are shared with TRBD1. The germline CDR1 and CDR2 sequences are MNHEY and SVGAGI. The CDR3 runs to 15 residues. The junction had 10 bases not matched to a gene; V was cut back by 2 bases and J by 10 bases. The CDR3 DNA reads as TGTGCCAGCAGTTACGGTAGAACAGGGGAGGTAAAACTGTTTTTT. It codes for CASSYGRTGEVKLFF.

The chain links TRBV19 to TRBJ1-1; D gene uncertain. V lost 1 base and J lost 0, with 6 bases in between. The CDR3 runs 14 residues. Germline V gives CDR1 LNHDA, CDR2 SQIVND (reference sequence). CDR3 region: CASSIVAMNTEAFF. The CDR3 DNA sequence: TGTGCCAGTAGTATAGTGGCCATGAACACTGAAGCTTTCTTT.

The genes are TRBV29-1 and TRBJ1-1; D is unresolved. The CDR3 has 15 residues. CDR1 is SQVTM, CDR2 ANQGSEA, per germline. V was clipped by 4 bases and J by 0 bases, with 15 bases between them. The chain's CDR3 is CSVASGLVMNTEAFF. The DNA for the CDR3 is TGCAGCGTTGCGAGTGGGCTCGTCATGAACACTGAAGCTTTCTTT.

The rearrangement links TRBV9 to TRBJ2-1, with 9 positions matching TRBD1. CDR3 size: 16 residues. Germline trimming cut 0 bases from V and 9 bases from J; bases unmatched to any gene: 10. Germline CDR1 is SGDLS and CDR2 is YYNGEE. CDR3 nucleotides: TGTGCCAGCAGCGTAGGAGGATTGGACAGGGGTTCTGAGCAGTTCTTC. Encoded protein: CASSVGGLDRGSEQFF.

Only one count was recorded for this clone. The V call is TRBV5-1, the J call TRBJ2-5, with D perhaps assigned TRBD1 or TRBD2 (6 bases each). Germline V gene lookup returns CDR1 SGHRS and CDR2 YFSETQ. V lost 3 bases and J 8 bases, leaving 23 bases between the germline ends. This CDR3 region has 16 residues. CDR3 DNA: TGCGCCAGCAGCTCCGACCCGGACGGGGGCGGTGGTACCCAGTACTTC. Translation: CASSSDPDGGGGTQYF.

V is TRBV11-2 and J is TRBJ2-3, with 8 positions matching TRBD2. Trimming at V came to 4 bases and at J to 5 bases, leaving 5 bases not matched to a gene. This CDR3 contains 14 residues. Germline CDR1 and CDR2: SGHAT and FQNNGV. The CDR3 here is CASSYSGSLDTQYF. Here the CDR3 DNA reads TGTGCCAGCAGCTACAGCGGGAGCCTAGATACGCAGTATTTT.

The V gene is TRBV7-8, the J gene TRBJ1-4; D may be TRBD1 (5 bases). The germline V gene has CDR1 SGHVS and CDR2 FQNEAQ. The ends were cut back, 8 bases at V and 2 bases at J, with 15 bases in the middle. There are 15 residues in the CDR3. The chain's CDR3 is CASLGRGGTNEKLFF. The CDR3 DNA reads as TGTGCCAGCTTGGGTCGGGGGGGTACTAATGAAAAACTGTTTTTT.

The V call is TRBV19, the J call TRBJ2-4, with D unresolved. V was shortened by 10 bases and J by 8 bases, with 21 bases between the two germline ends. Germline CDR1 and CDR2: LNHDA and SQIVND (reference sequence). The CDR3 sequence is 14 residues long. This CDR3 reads CAKLMANPSYIQYF. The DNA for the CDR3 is TGTGCCAAACTGATGGCGAACCCAAGCTACATTCAGTACTTC.

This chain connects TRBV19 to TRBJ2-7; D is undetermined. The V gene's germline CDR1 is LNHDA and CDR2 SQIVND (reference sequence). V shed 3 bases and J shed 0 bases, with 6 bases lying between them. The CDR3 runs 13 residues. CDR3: CASSIHGSYEQYF. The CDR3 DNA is TGTGCCAGTAGTATCCACGGCTCCTACGAGCAGTACTTC.

CDR3 region: CASSGRGEQYF. CDR3 nucleotides: TGCGCCAGCAGCGGGCGCGGGGAGCAGTACTTC. The V and J genes are TRBV5-1 and TRBJ2-7; D might be TRBD2 (5 bases). V was pared by 4 bases and J by 7 bases, with 9 bases between. The CDR3 totals 11 residues. In germline, CDR1 is SGHRS, CDR2 YFSETQ. Complete variable domain (other parts from reference TRBV5-1 and TRBJ2-7): KAGVTQTPRYLIKTRGQQVTLSCSPISGHRSVSWYQQTPGQGLQFLFEYFSETQRNKGNFPGRFSGRQFSNSRSEMNVSTLELGDSALYLCASSGRGEQYFGPGTRLTVT.

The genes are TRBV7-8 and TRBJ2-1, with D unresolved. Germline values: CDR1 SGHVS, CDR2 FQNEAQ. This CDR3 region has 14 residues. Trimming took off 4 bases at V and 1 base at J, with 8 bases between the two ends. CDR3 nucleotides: TGTGCCAGCAGCTCCCGACAATCCTACAATGAGCAGTTCTTC. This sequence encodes CASSSRQSYNEQFF.

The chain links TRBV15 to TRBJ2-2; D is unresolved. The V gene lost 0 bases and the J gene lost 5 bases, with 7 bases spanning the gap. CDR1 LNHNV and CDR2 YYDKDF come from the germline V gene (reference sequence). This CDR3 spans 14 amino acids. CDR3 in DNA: TGTGCCACCAGCAGAGAATTGGGAACCGGGGAGCTGTTTTTT. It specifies CATSRELGTGELFF.

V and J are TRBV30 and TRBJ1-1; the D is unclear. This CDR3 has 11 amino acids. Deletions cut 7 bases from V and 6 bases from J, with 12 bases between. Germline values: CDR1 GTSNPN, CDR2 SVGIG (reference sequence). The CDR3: CASSQWAEAFF. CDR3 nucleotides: TGTGCCTCTTCACAATGGGCTGAAGCTTTCTTT. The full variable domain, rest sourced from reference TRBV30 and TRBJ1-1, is SQTIHQWPATLVQPVGSPLSLECTVEGTSNPNLYWYRQAAGRGLQLLFYSVGIGQISSEVPQNLSASRPQDRQFILSSKKLLLSDSGFYLCASSQWAEAFFGQGTRLTVV.

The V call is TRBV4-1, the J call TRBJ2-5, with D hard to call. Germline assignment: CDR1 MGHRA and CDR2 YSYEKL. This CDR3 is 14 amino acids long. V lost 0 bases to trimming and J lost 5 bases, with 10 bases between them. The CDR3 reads CASSQDGPGETQYF. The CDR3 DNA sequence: TGCGCCAGCAGCCAAGATGGTCCTGGGGAGACCCAGTACTTC.

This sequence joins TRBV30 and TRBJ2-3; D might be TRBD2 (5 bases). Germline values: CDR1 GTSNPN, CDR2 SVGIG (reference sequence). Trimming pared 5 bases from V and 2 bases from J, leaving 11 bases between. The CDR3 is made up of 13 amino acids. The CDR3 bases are TGTGCCTGGGCGGGCGGTCTCACAGATACGCAGTATTTT. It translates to CAWAGGLTDTQYF.

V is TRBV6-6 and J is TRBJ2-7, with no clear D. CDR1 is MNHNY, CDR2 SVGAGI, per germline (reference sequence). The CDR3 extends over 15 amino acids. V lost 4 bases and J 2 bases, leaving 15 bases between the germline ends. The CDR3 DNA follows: TGTGCCAGCAGTTGGGGAACGATGAATCCCTACGAGCAGTACTTC. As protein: CASSWGTMNPYEQYF.

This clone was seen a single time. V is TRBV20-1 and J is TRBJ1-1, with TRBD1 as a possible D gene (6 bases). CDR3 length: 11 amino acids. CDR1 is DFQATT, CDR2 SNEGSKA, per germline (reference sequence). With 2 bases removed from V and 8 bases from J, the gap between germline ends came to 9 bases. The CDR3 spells CSARSQGEAFF. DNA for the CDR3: TGCAGTGCTAGAAGTCAGGGGGAAGCTTTCTTT.

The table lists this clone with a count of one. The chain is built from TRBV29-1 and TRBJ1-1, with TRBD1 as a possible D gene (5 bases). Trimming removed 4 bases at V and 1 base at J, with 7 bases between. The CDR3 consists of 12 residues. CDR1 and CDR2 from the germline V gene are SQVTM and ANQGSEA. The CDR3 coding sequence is TGCAGCGTTGCTAGGGGGAACACTGAAGCTTTCTTT. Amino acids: CSVARGNTEAFF.

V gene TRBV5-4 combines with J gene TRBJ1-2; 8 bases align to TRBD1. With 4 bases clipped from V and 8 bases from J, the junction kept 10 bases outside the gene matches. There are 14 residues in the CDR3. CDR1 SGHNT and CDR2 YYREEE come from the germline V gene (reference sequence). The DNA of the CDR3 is TGTGCCAGCAGCGCCGGACAGGGTTTGAAGGGCTACACCTTC. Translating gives CASSAGQGLKGYTF.

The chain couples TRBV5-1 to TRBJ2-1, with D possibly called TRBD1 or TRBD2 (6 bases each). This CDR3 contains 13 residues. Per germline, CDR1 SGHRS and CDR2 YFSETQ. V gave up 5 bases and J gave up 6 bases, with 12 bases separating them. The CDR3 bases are TGCGCCAGCAGGAGGGGGGAGCGCAATGAGCAGTTCTTC. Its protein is CASRRGERNEQFF. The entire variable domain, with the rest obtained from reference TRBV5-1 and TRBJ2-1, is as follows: KAGVTQTPRYLIKTRGQQVTLSCSPISGHRSVSWYQQTPGQGLQFLFEYFSETQRNKGNFPGRFSGRQFSNSRSEMNVSTLELGDSALYLCASRRGERNEQFFGPGTRLTVL.

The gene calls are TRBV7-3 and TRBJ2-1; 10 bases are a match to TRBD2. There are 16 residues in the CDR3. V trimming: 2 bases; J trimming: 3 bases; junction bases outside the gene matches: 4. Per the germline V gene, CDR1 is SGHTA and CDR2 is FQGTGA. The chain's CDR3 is CASSLYTSGNYNEQFF. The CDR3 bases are TGTGCCAGCAGCTTATACACTAGCGGGAACTACAATGAGCAGTTCTTC.